Listed here are 29 T cell receptor beta chains from one sample, sequenced in a study of STAT3 mutations in large granular lymphocyte leukemia. Findings and caveats of the study: Every T-LGLL patient had at least one immunodominant TCRbeta clonotype.

Sequenced by immunoSEQ multiplex PCR; TCRdb stores in-frame clones only, minus some. The sample carries thousands of clones, over 70% recorded once. These receptors' targets are unknown. The source material was peripheral blood mononuclear cells. All receptors derive from a woman between 40 and 55 years old with T-cell large granular lymphocyte leukemia. Some clones in this sample may be carry-over from other donors' samples.

The chain is built from TRBV18 and TRBJ1-2, with D possibly TRBD1 on 6 matching bases. This CDR3 spans 14 amino acids. Germline-derived CDR1 and CDR2 are KGHSH and LQKENI. The germline V and J ends were trimmed by 1 base and 7 bases, with 13 bases remaining between them. CDR3: CASSPRQGQIGYTF. In DNA form, the CDR3 reads TGTGCCAGCTCACCACGCCAGGGGCAGATTGGCTACACCTTC.

The V gene is TRBV7-9, the J gene TRBJ1-1; 7 positions agree with TRBD1. The CDR3 is 14 amino acids. Germline V gene data show CDR1 as SEHNR and CDR2 as FQNEAQ (reference sequence). With V trimmed by 7 bases and J by 5 bases, 10 bases remained unmatched. CDR3 loop: CASTTTGVGTEAFF. The CDR3 region has the DNA TGTGCCAGCACCACCACAGGGGTAGGGACTGAAGCTTTCTTT.

This clone turned up a few times. The chain has TRBV19 and TRBJ1-1, with 7 bases lining up with TRBD1. Germline values: CDR1 LNHDA, CDR2 SQIVND (reference sequence). The CDR3 length is 13 residues. V gave up 8 bases and J gave up 6 bases; unmatched junction bases: 9. This CDR3 reads CASLDAGGPEAFF. CDR3 nucleotide sequence: TGTGCCAGTCTAGATGCAGGGGGGCCTGAAGCTTTCTTT.

The chain joins TRBV7-9 to TRBJ1-6; TRBD1 aligns across 9 bases. From germline, CDR1 is SEHNR and CDR2 FQNEAQ (reference sequence). The CDR3 has 16 residues. V shed 4 bases, J shed 7 bases, and the junction held 8 bases outside the gene matches. The CDR3 loop reads CASSSLQGAGNSPLHF. The DNA for the CDR3 is TGTGCCAGCAGCTCCCTACAGGGGGCGGGAAATTCACCCCTCCACTTT.

This chain joins TRBV4-1 and TRBJ2-7; D unresolved. V shed 1 base and J shed 3 bases, with 10 bases lying between them. This CDR3 comprises 14 residues. Germline V gene lookup returns CDR1 MGHRA and CDR2 YSYEKL. CDR3 sequence (DNA): TGCGCCAGCAGCCAAGTGGAAACAGACTACGAGCAGTACTTC. The encoded protein is CASSQVETDYEQYF.

CDR3 sequence: CASSEGTGDYYEQYF. CDR3 nucleotide sequence: TGCGCCAGCAGCGAAGGGACAGGGGATTATTACGAGCAGTACTTC. The chain recombines TRBV5-1 with TRBJ2-7; 10 nucleotides agree with TRBD1. Per germline, CDR1 SGHRS and CDR2 YFSETQ. CDR3 size: 15 residues. The junction had 8 bases not matched to a gene; V was cut back by 4 bases and J by 4 bases.

The V call is TRBV15, the J call TRBJ1-2; maybe TRBD1 (6 bases). Per germline, CDR1 LNHNV and CDR2 YYDKDF (reference sequence). V was clipped by 0 bases and J by 5 bases, with 19 bases between them. The CDR3 runs 17 residues. The CDR3 reads CATSRDLVRGEGYGYTF. For the CDR3, the DNA is TGTGCCACCAGCAGAGATTTGGTCAGGGGAGAAGGGTATGGCTACACCTTC.

The chain employs TRBV7-2 and TRBJ2-5, with D maybe TRBD1 (6 bases). From germline, CDR1 is SGHTA and CDR2 FQGNSA. The V end lost 5 bases, the J end lost 4 bases, and 11 bases lay between the germline ends. The CDR3 loop spans 13 amino acids. CDR3 DNA: TGTGCCAGCAGCCTGCAGGGGCTAGAGACCCAGTACTTC. It yields the protein CASSLQGLETQYF.

The chain recombines TRBV7-9 with TRBJ1-2; no clear D gene. This CDR3 has 13 residues. Trimming shortened V by 3 bases and J by 3 bases, and 8 bases separated the two germline ends. Germline values: CDR1 SEHNR, CDR2 FQNEAQ (reference sequence). The CDR3 reads CASSFPGDYGYTF. As DNA, the CDR3 is TGTGCCAGCAGCTTTCCTGGGGACTATGGCTACACCTTC.

The chain uses TRBV5-1 and TRBJ1-1; 10 nucleotides align to TRBD1. Germline V gene sequence: CDR1 SGHRS, CDR2 YFSETQ. The CDR3 spans 14 residues. The trim removed 5 bases at V and 0 bases at J, leaving 1 base unmatched. The CDR3 region is CASRGQGMNTEAFF. The CDR3 nucleotides are TGCGCCAGCAGGGGACAGGGGATGAACACTGAAGCTTTCTTT.

This clone was recorded once. The chain has TRBV11-1 and TRBJ2-6, with D possibly matching TRBD1 (5 bases). Germline lookup yields CDR1 SGHAT and CDR2 FQDESV (reference sequence). This CDR3 spans 15 amino acids. V dropped 5 bases and J dropped 1 base, with 9 bases sitting between them. The CDR3: CASSPTGSGANVLTF. CDR3 coding DNA: TGTGCCAGCAGCCCAACAGGTTCTGGGGCCAACGTCCTGACTTTC.

This chain joins TRBV7-9 and TRBJ2-7, with D perhaps TRBD1 or TRBD2 (5 bases each). V was shortened by 5 bases and J by 0 bases, with 11 bases between the two germline ends. The CDR3 consists of 14 residues. CDR1 and CDR2 from the germline V gene are SEHNR and FQNEAQ (reference sequence). CDR3 loop: CASSRDGVSYEQYF. The CDR3 bases are TGTGCCAGCAGCCGGGACGGTGTCTCCTACGAGCAGTACTTC. Drawing the rest from reference TRBV7-9 and TRBJ2-7, the complete variable domain is DTGVSQNPRHKITKRGQNVTFRCDPISEHNRLYWYRQTLGQGPEFLTYFQNEAQLEKSRLLSDRFSAERPKGSFSTLEIQRTEQGDSAMYLCASSRDGVSYEQYFGPGTRLTVT.

This chain joins TRBV7-2 and TRBJ2-7; D is ambiguous. Germline-derived CDR1 and CDR2 are SGHTA and FQGNSA. The CDR3 has 11 residues. V lost 5 bases, J lost 5 bases, and 7 bases lay in between. CDR3 residues: CASSTVNEQYF. In nucleotides, the CDR3 is TGTGCCAGCAGCACCGTGAACGAGCAGTACTTC.

The genes are TRBV6-5 and TRBJ1-1; tentatively, D is TRBD1 (6 bases). Germline-derived CDR1 and CDR2 are MNHEY and SVGAGI. The CDR3 is 15 residues long. Trimming shortened V by 2 bases and J by 0 bases, and 10 bases separated the two germline ends. DNA for the CDR3: TGTGCCAGCAGTTACACAGGGATGATGAACACTGAAGCTTTCTTT. Residues: CASSYTGMMNTEAFF.

The CDR3 sequence is CASSAHRSNQPQHF. CDR3 DNA: TGTGCCAGCAGCGCCCACAGGAGCAATCAGCCCCAGCATTTT. The rearrangement joins TRBV7-9 to TRBJ1-5, with D maybe TRBD1 (5 bases). This CDR3 region has 14 residues. V lost 5 bases and J lost 1, with 9 bases in between. Germline V CDR1 and CDR2: SEHNR, FQNEAQ (reference sequence). The entire variable domain, with the rest obtained from reference TRBV7-9 and TRBJ1-5, is as follows: DTGVSQNPRHKITKRGQNVTFRCDPISEHNRLYWYRQTLGQGPEFLTYFQNEAQLEKSRLLSDRFSAERPKGSFSTLEIQRTEQGDSAMYLCASSAHRSNQPQHFGDGTRLSIL.

The chain links TRBV27 to TRBJ1-2; TRBD1 matches 9 bases. The junction had 6 bases not matched to a gene; V was cut back by 5 bases and J by 8 bases. Germline CDR1 reads MNHEY; CDR2 reads SMNVEV (reference sequence). The CDR3 spans 13 residues. The CDR3 sequence is CASSIGTGSGYTF. In DNA form, the CDR3 reads TGTGCCAGCAGTATAGGGACAGGGTCCGGCTACACCTTC.

The chain uses TRBV5-4 and TRBJ2-7; 8 bases align to TRBD1. Germline V gene data show CDR1 as SGHNT and CDR2 as YYREEE (reference sequence). J gave up 7 bases and V 4 bases, and 4 bases lay outside the gene matches. This CDR3 comprises 12 residues. The CDR3 sequence: CASSPGQGEQYF. Here the CDR3 DNA reads TGTGCCAGCAGCCCTGGACAGGGTGAGCAGTACTTC.

This clone turned up a few times. As DNA, the CDR3 is TGCGCCAGCAGCGGAAGGGACCTCACAGATACGCAGTATTTT. Its translation is CASSGRDLTDTQYF. The rearrangement uses TRBV5-1 and TRBJ2-3; D assignment may be TRBD1 or TRBD2 (5 bases each). Deletions cut 4 bases from V and 2 bases from J, with 11 bases between. Germline CDR1 reads SGHRS; CDR2 reads YFSETQ. The CDR3 totals 14 residues.

This chain joins TRBV6-5 and TRBJ1-5, with TRBD1 matching over 8 bases. J gave up 15 bases and V 0 bases, and 13 bases lay outside the gene matches. The CDR3 covers 15 residues. CDR1 is MNHEY and CDR2 is SVGAGI in the germline V gene. CDR3 protein: CASSYSPGGAFPLHF. For the CDR3, the DNA is TGTGCCAGCAGTTACTCCCCAGGGGGCGCCTTCCCTTTGCATTTT.

The chain links TRBV29-1 to TRBJ1-5, with D possibly matching TRBD1 (6 bases). CDR1 and CDR2 from the germline V gene are SQVTM and ANQGSEA. V was trimmed by 6 bases and J by 4 bases, leaving 13 bases between them. The CDR3 extends over 13 amino acids. This CDR3 is CSVATGLNQPQHF. CDR3 nucleotides: TGCAGCGTCGCAACAGGGCTAAATCAGCCCCAGCATTTT.

The chain has TRBV9 and TRBJ2-3; 9 bases match TRBD2. The CDR3 is 13 amino acids. Germline V CDR1 and CDR2: SGDLS, YYNGEE. Losses at the gene ends were 0 bases for V and 11 bases for J; bases not matched to a gene: 4. The DNA for the CDR3 is TGTGCCAGCAGCGTAGTAGCGGGAGACATGCAGTATTTT. Protein: CASSVVAGDMQYF.

This clone occurred a few times. The V call is TRBV30, the J call TRBJ1-5; D call uncertain. The CDR3 sequence is 14 residues long. Trimming cost V 5 bases and J 2 bases, with 13 bases left between them. CDR1 and CDR2 (germline): GTSNPN, SVGIG (reference sequence). The CDR3 region is CAWSSGFGNQPQHF. For the CDR3, the DNA is TGTGCCTGGTCCTCGGGTTTCGGCAATCAGCCCCAGCATTTT.

This chain links TRBV7-9 with TRBJ2-7; D is perhaps TRBD2 (5 bases). Per germline, CDR1 SEHNR and CDR2 FQNEAQ (reference sequence). The ends were cut back, 1 base at V and 2 bases at J, with 9 bases in the middle. CDR3 size: 14 residues. The CDR3, as DNA: TGTGCCAGCAGCTTAGTTCGGACTCCCTACGAGCAGTACTTC. It translates to CASSLVRTPYEQYF.

For this clone: This may arise from a read error, as a much more abundant clone is one base away. The CDR3 does not close with the conserved phenylalanine or tryptophan, likely indicating a read error. V usage is TRBV7-7 and J usage is TRBJ2-3; 15 bases map to TRBD2. Germline V lookup: CDR1 SSHAT, CDR2 FNYEAQ (reference sequence). The CDR3 loop spans 18 amino acids. DNA of the CDR3: TGTGCTAGCAGCACCGGGACTAGCGGGGGGCCTAGCACAGATACGCAGTATTTG. This codes for CASSTGTSGGPSTDTQYL.

There are a few counts of this clone. The gene calls are TRBV14 and TRBJ1-2; D uncertain. Between the trimmed V and J ends, which lost 2 bases and 3 bases, there was a span of 4 bases. CDR1 and CDR2 (germline): SGHDN, FVKESK. The CDR3 spans 12 residues. The DNA for the CDR3 is TGTGCCAGCAGCCAAAGTGACTATGGCTACACCTTC. Amino acid sequence: CASSQSDYGYTF.

This clone came up a few times. The rearrangement links TRBV5-1 to TRBJ1-2; D gene uncertain. This CDR3 is built from 11 residues. Trimming removed 7 bases at V and 4 bases at J, with 8 bases between. Per the germline V gene, CDR1 is SGHRS and CDR2 is YFSETQ. The CDR3 spells CASREAYGYTF. The CDR3, as DNA: TGCGCCAGCCGGGAGGCCTATGGCTACACCTTC. Looking up the rest from reference TRBV5-1 and TRBJ1-2 gives the full variable domain: KAGVTQTPRYLIKTRGQQVTLSCSPISGHRSVSWYQQTPGQGLQFLFEYFSETQRNKGNFPGRFSGRQFSNSRSEMNVSTLELGDSALYLCASREAYGYTFGSGTRLTVV.

The chain is built from TRBV7-9 and TRBJ2-3; the D is unclear. Germline CDR1 and CDR2: SEHNR and FQNEAQ (reference sequence). This CDR3 has 12 residues. V lost 5 bases and J 6 bases, leaving 9 bases between the germline ends. The CDR3 DNA reads TGTGCCAGCAGCCCCACCACGGATACGCAGTATTTT. As protein: CASSPTTDTQYF.

The rearrangement uses TRBV18 and TRBJ2-7; 10 bases align to TRBD1. Germline V lookup: CDR1 KGHSH, CDR2 LQKENI. The CDR3 length is 14 residues. J was trimmed by 4 bases and V by 3 bases; bases with no gene match: 3. The CDR3 reads CASSPRDRGYEQYF. CDR3 in DNA: TGTGCCAGCTCACCCAGGGACAGGGGTTACGAGCAGTACTTC.

V usage is TRBV13 and J usage is TRBJ1-2; D unclear. This CDR3 contains 13 residues. Germline V gene lookup returns CDR1 PRHDT and CDR2 FYEKMQ (reference sequence). V was clipped by 5 bases and J by 8 bases, with 15 bases between them. The CDR3 bases are TGTGCCAGCAGCCACCGGGATGCTTGGGGCTACACCTTC. This gives the protein CASSHRDAWGYTF.